A single sample is the source of the 19 T cell receptor beta chains below, sequenced in a study of cytomegalovirus exposure and HLA in healthy donors. Profiling relied on immunoSEQ multiplex PCR, and the TCRdb table lists in-frame clones only, not all of them. Among approximately 270,000 clones, nearly 90% were seen once, and the ten largest hold under 0.45%. The sample comprised PBMCs. Every receptor here comes from a young woman in good health and CMV-seronegative.

This clone has only one observation. This sequence joins TRBV29-1 and TRBJ2-3; D is unclear. From germline, CDR1 is SQVTM and CDR2 ANQGSEA. The CDR3 spans 10 residues. V was cut by 4 bases and J by 4 bases, with 3 bases left in between. CDR3 loop: CSVASDTQYF. Written as DNA, the CDR3 is TGCAGCGTTGCCTCAGATACGCAGTATTTT.

In DNA, the CDR3 is TGTGCCAGCAGTTTTCAGACAGGGGGCCATCAGCCCCAGCATTTT. Translating gives CASSFQTGGHQPQHF. The chain uses TRBV28 and TRBJ1-5, with TRBD1 identical over 10 bases. CDR1 and CDR2 (germline): MDHEN, SYDVKM. Unmatched junction bases numbered 4, after V lost 3 bases and J lost 5 bases. The CDR3 length is 15 residues. Full variable domain (rest looked up from reference TRBV28 and TRBJ1-5): DVKVTQSSRYLVKRTGEKVFLECVQDMDHENMFWYRQDPGLGLRLIYFSYDVKMKEKGDIPEGYSVSREKKERFSLILESASTNQTSMYLCASSFQTGGHQPQHFGDGTRLSIL.

This clone was counted once. The chain joins TRBV6-1 to TRBJ1-5; no firm D call. This CDR3 has 16 amino acids. V was shortened by 2 bases and J by 0 bases, with 11 bases between the two germline ends. Germline V lookup: CDR1 MNHNS, CDR2 SASEGT. In DNA form, the CDR3 reads TGTGCCAGCAGTGAATTTGGCAGTTATAGCAATCAGCCCCAGCATTTT. Its translation: CASSEFGSYSNQPQHF.

This chain links TRBV27 with TRBJ1-1, with 7 nucleotides matching TRBD1. The CDR3 loop spans 12 amino acids. CDR1 and CDR2 (germline): MNHEY, SMNVEV (reference sequence). V was clipped by 3 bases and J by 6 bases; unmatched bases: 1. In DNA form, the CDR3 reads TGTGCCAGCAGTTTGACAGGGTCTGAAGCTTTCTTT. Protein product: CASSLTGSEAFF.

CDR3 sequence: CASSLATGTEQFF. CDR3 bases: TGTGCCAGCAGCTTGGCCACAGGGACTGAGCAGTTCTTC. This chain joins TRBV7-6 and TRBJ2-1; D might be TRBD1 (6 bases). V was clipped by 3 bases and J by 9 bases, with 12 bases between them. This CDR3 is built from 13 residues. From germline, CDR1 is SGHVS and CDR2 FNYEAQ.

The V gene is TRBV12-2, the J gene TRBJ1-4; the table calls TRBD1, which could not be checked here. TRBV12-2 is flagged as a pseudogene. This CDR3 has 18 amino acids. The CDR3 loop reads CASRYSTVDRKPKKQVFF. The CDR3 coding sequence is TGTGCAAGTCGCTATTCGACAGTTGACAGAAAACCGAAAAAGCAAGTGTTTTTT.

This chain links TRBV2 with TRBJ2-2; TRBD1 matches 7 bases. In germline, CDR1 is SNHLY, CDR2 FYNNEI. The CDR3 consists of 15 residues. After removal of 2 bases from V and 4 bases from J, the junction contained 4 bases not matched to a gene. The CDR3 bases are TGTGCCAGCAGTGAACAGGACAGGTTCACCGGGGAGCTGTTTTTT. This sequence encodes CASSEQDRFTGELFF.

The chain joins TRBV5-4 to TRBJ2-1, with D perhaps TRBD2 (6 bases). V lost 1 base, J lost 15 bases, and 17 bases lay in between. Germline V lookup: CDR1 SGHNT, CDR2 YYREEE (reference sequence). The CDR3 has 13 amino acids. The CDR3 coding sequence is TGTGCCAGCAGCTTGAAAGGGGAGGCACGAGGGTTCTTC. It is translated as CASSLKGEARGFF.

V usage is TRBV9 and J usage is TRBJ2-7; maybe TRBD1 (8 bases). This CDR3 region has 16 residues. CDR1 and CDR2 from the germline V gene are SGDLS and YYNGEE. The V and J ends lost 0 bases and 1 base respectively, with 14 bases between them. The CDR3 DNA sequence: TGTGCCAGCAGCGTAGCTAGCGGACAGGGTTCCTACGAGCAGTACTTC. Its protein product is CASSVASGQGSYEQYF.

This clone was found once. V is TRBV6-5 and J is TRBJ1-1; the match to TRBD1 covers 12 bases. The CDR3 length is 15 residues. Germline CDR1 MNHEY, CDR2 SVGAGI. After removal of 6 bases from V and 4 bases from J, the junction contained 6 bases not matched to a gene. The chain's CDR3 is CASSSGTGGLTEAFF. CDR3 nucleotides: TGTGCCAGCAGCTCCGGGACAGGGGGCCTCACTGAAGCTTTCTTT.

The V call is TRBV6-1, the J call TRBJ2-1; unclear D gene. The germline CDR1 and CDR2 sequences are MNHNS and SASEGT. V was trimmed by 4 bases and J by 2 bases, leaving 15 bases between them. This CDR3 has 16 residues. CDR3 sequence reads: CASSAPGHPTYNEQFF. CDR3 sequence (DNA): TGTGCCAGCAGTGCACCTGGGCATCCTACCTACAATGAGCAGTTCTTC.

The genes are TRBV5-6 and TRBJ2-5; 8 bases fit TRBD1. The CDR3 is made up of 15 amino acids. Germline loops: CDR1 SGHDT, CDR2 YYEEEE. Unmatched junction bases numbered 11, after V lost 5 bases and J lost 5 bases. The CDR3 DNA reads as TGTGCCAGCAGGTCGGGGACAGGACTCCGGGAGACCCAGTACTTC. Translated: CASRSGTGLRETQYF. The full variable domain, its missing parts supplied by reference TRBV5-6 and TRBJ2-5, is DAGVTQSPTHLIKTRGQQVTLRCSPKSGHDTVSWYQQALGQGPQFIFQYYEEEERQRGNFPDRFSGHQFPNYSSELNVNALLLGDSALYLCASRSGTGLRETQYFGPGTRLLVL.

This sequence joins TRBV28 and TRBJ2-3; tentatively, D is TRBD1 (8 bases). Germline lookup yields CDR1 MDHEN and CDR2 SYDVKM. The CDR3 contains 18 residues. Trimming cost V 3 bases and J 2 bases, with 21 bases left between them. This CDR3 is CASSFMRGLQGATDTQYF. The CDR3, as DNA: TGTGCCAGCAGTTTTATGCGGGGGCTCCAGGGGGCCACAGATACGCAGTATTTT. Looking up the rest from reference TRBV28 and TRBJ2-3 gives the full variable domain: DVKVTQSSRYLVKRTGEKVFLECVQDMDHENMFWYRQDPGLGLRLIYFSYDVKMKEKGDIPEGYSVSREKKERFSLILESASTNQTSMYLCASSFMRGLQGATDTQYFGPGTRLTVL.

V is TRBV6-4 and J is TRBJ2-2; no firm D call. The CDR3 has 18 residues. V was pared by 2 bases and J by 3 bases, with 19 bases between. Germline V gene lookup returns CDR1 MRHNA and CDR2 SNTAGT. The CDR3 bases are TGTGCCAGCAGTGACAGCTATAGCCAGAATTGGGACACCGGGGAGCTGTTTTTT. It encodes CASSDSYSQNWDTGELFF.

The V gene is TRBV2, the J gene TRBJ1-2; D remains ambiguous. V was shortened by 3 bases and J by 8 bases, with 7 bases between the two germline ends. CDR1 SNHLY and CDR2 FYNNEI come from the germline V gene. This CDR3 contains 11 residues. CDR3 sequence reads: CASSDSLGYTF. CDR3 in DNA: TGTGCCAGCAGTGATTCACTCGGCTACACCTTC.

The chain recombines TRBV2 with TRBJ2-3, with 11 bases identical to TRBD2. Germline lookup yields CDR1 SNHLY and CDR2 FYNNEI. V dropped 3 bases and J dropped 3; count of bases not matched to a gene: 2. The CDR3 totals 15 residues. This CDR3 reads CASSEPSGGTDTQYF. The CDR3 DNA reads as TGTGCCAGCAGTGAGCCTAGCGGGGGGACAGATACGCAGTATTTT.

A few counts support this clone. This chain joins TRBV27 and TRBJ1-2; D remains ambiguous. Germline CDR1 and CDR2: MNHEY and SMNVEV (reference sequence). The CDR3 totals 13 residues. V was shortened by 2 bases and J by 6 bases, with 10 bases between the two germline ends. CDR3 amino acids: CASSLSWGDGYTF. CDR3 coding DNA: TGTGCCAGCAGTTTAAGTTGGGGAGATGGCTACACCTTC.

This chain uses TRBV27 with TRBJ1-4, with D perhaps TRBD1 (5 bases). Germline CDR1 and CDR2: MNHEY and SMNVEV (reference sequence). The CDR3 length is 15 residues. V lost 4 bases, J lost 5 bases, and 14 bases lay in between. The CDR3 nucleotides read TGTGCCAGCAGTTGGGGGGTAGGGACCAATGAAAAACTGTTTTTT. Its translation: CASSWGVGTNEKLFF.

The chain uses TRBV6-1 and TRBJ2-3; 8 nucleotides match TRBD1. CDR3 length: 14 residues. Trimming at V came to 7 bases and at J to 1 base, leaving 4 bases not matched to a gene. Germline CDR1 and CDR2: MNHNS and SASEGT. In nucleotides, the CDR3 is TGTGCCAGCAACGGACAGGGAGGCACAGATACGCAGTATTTT. Its protein product is CASNGQGGTDTQYF.